Following are 23 T cell receptor beta chains from one sample sequenced in a study of blood T cell repertoires in COVID-19. Repertoires were generated with immunoSEQ multiplex PCR, while TCRdb's copy carries only in-frame clones and drops some. The sample lists roughly 59,000 clones; more than 75% were seen once. Sequencing used peripheral blood. The receptors shown here come from a man older than 75 with acute or convalescent COVID-19.

V and J are TRBV28 and TRBJ2-7; the D gene is possibly TRBD1 (5 bases). V lost 2 bases, J lost 3 bases, and 11 bases lay in between. The germline V gene has CDR1 MDHEN and CDR2 SYDVKM. The CDR3 has 14 amino acids. CDR3 bases: TGTGCCAGCAGTTTACAGGGCGGCTACTACGAGCAGTACTTC. This codes for CASSLQGGYYEQYF.

This clone was seen once. This chain joins TRBV2 and TRBJ1-2, with D possibly TRBD1 on 6 matching bases. The V and J ends lost 4 bases and 3 bases respectively, with 9 bases between them. The CDR3 covers 13 residues. Germline assignment: CDR1 SNHLY and CDR2 FYNNEI. In DNA, the CDR3 is TGTGCCAGCAGTGGGACAGAATACTATGGCTACACCTTC. Protein: CASSGTEYYGYTF.

This clone turned up a few times. The V and J genes are TRBV24-1 and TRBJ2-2; TRBD1 agrees at 7 bases. The CDR3 has 17 amino acids. Losses at the gene ends were 3 bases for V and 1 base for J; bases not matched to a gene: 7. Germline V gene data show CDR1 as KGHDR and CDR2 as SFDVKD. The CDR3 protein is CATSDQDRVGNTGELFF. CDR3 coding DNA: TGTGCCACCAGTGATCAAGACAGGGTTGGGAACACCGGGGAGCTGTTTTTT.

V gene TRBV7-9 combines with J gene TRBJ1-1; D unclear. Germline V CDR1 and CDR2: SEHNR, FQNEAQ (reference sequence). The CDR3 runs 13 residues. Trimming took off 1 base at V and 9 bases at J, with 12 bases between the two ends. As DNA, the CDR3 is TGTGCCAGCAGCTTAGGCGCCCTTTCTCAAGCTTTCTTT. This codes for CASSLGALSQAFF.

The V and J genes are TRBV27 and TRBJ1-5; no clear D gene. Germline V CDR1 and CDR2: MNHEY, SMNVEV (reference sequence). V dropped 2 bases and J dropped 3 bases, with 8 bases sitting between them. The CDR3 has 14 amino acids. CDR3 DNA sequence: TGTGCCAGCAGTTTACATCAGAACAATCAGCCCCAGCATTTT. This translates into CASSLHQNNQPQHF.

The chain joins TRBV6-5 to TRBJ2-2; D may be TRBD1 (6 bases). The germline CDR1 and CDR2 sequences are MNHEY and SVGAGI. This CDR3 has 14 amino acids. Deletions cut 2 bases from V and 5 bases from J, with 9 bases between. In DNA form, the CDR3 reads TGTGCCAGCAGTTACCACAGGGAAACCGGGGAGCTGTTTTTT. Translation gives CASSYHRETGELFF.

This clone was detected only a few times. The chain has TRBV3-1 (or the pseudogene TRBV3-2) and TRBJ1-1, with D hard to call. CDR3 size: 14 residues. V lost 1 base and J 4 bases, leaving 10 bases between the germline ends. Germline V gives CDR1 LGHDT, CDR2 YNNKEL (reference sequence). The CDR3, as DNA: TGTGCCAGCAGCCAAGCCCACGAGGGCACTGAAGCTTTCTTT. This encodes CASSQAHEGTEAFF.

In this sample, this clone turned up a few times. The chain is built from TRBV24-1 and TRBJ2-7; D gene unclear. This CDR3 has 12 residues. Germline CDR1 and CDR2: KGHDR and SFDVKD. V was shortened by 4 bases and J by 3 bases, with 6 bases between the two germline ends. This CDR3 reads CATSDAGYEQYF. In DNA form, the CDR3 reads TGTGCCACCAGTGACGCCGGCTACGAGCAGTACTTC.

The chain couples TRBV4-1 to TRBJ2-7, with unresolved D. Per germline, CDR1 MGHRA and CDR2 YSYEKL. The V end was cut by 2 bases, the J end by 0 bases, with 8 bases between. The CDR3 runs 14 residues. CDR3 sequence: CASSQTLSSYEQYF. The CDR3 DNA is TGCGCCAGCAGCCAAACGCTAAGCTCCTACGAGCAGTACTTC.

V usage is TRBV20-1 and J usage is TRBJ1-2; tentative D call: TRBD1 (5 bases). V lost 3 bases to trimming and J lost 7 bases, with 21 bases between them. Germline V lookup: CDR1 DFQATT, CDR2 SNEGSKA (reference sequence). The CDR3 loop spans 15 amino acids. The CDR3 bases are TGCAGTGCTAGTACCAGACAGCCTTTGAGAGGTGGCTACACCTTC. Its translation: CSASTRQPLRGGYTF.

This sequence joins TRBV21-1 and TRBJ2-7; TRBD1 reflects the table's D call only, with no check against the DNA. TRBV21-1 is listed as a pseudogene. The CDR3 is made up of 14 amino acids. The CDR3 reads CASSAWAPGDEQYF. CDR3 in DNA: TGTGCCAGCAGCGCCTGGGCTCCAGGGGACGAGCAGTACTTC.

The chain couples TRBV27 to TRBJ2-1, with 8 bases that match TRBD1. The ends lost 5 bases at V and 6 bases at J; junction bases unmatched: 12. Germline-derived CDR1 and CDR2 are MNHEY and SMNVEV (reference sequence). The CDR3 consists of 16 residues. The CDR3 is CASSPQGQGGRNEQFF. CDR3 DNA sequence: TGTGCCAGCAGTCCCCAAGGACAGGGAGGACGCAATGAGCAGTTCTTC.

This chain joins TRBV18 and TRBJ2-7; 7 bases line up with TRBD1. V gave up 6 bases and J gave up 5 bases; unmatched junction bases: 10. CDR3 length: 14 amino acids. Per the germline V gene, CDR1 is KGHSH and CDR2 is LQKENI. CDR3 coding DNA: TGTGCCAGCTCCCCATCGACAGGGAGCCACGAGCAGTACTTC. It encodes CASSPSTGSHEQYF.

Turning to this clone: A junction boundary mismatches the germline segment, possibly from a read error. V gene TRBV4-1 combines with J gene TRBJ1-3, with TRBD1 matching 9 bases. Per germline, CDR1 MGHRA and CDR2 YSYEKL. CDR3 length equals 14 residues. The CDR3 sequence is CASSPPGQGSTIYF. The CDR3 nucleotides read TGCGCCAGCAGCCCCCCGGGACAGGGAAGCACCATATATTTT.

This chain links TRBV24-1 with TRBJ1-2; D gene ambiguous. There are 14 residues in the CDR3. Germline V gives CDR1 KGHDR, CDR2 SFDVKD. V gave up 0 bases and J gave up 1 base, with 5 bases separating them. CDR3 in amino acids: CATSDLQVNYGYTF. DNA of the CDR3: TGTGCCACCAGTGATTTGCAGGTTAACTATGGCTACACCTTC.

This rearrangement joins TRBV18 to TRBJ2-5, with TRBD1 matching over 8 bases. The CDR3 is 14 amino acids. Germline loops: CDR1 KGHSH, CDR2 LQKENI. V was clipped by 4 bases and J by 2 bases; unmatched bases: 3. CDR3 residues: CASSLGQEQETQYF. DNA for the CDR3: TGTGCCAGCTCACTGGGACAGGAACAAGAGACCCAGTACTTC.

V and J are TRBV30 and TRBJ2-7, with 9 bases that match TRBD1. The trim removed 4 bases at V and 4 bases at J, leaving 8 bases unmatched. CDR3 length equals 14 residues. Germline CDR1 GTSNPN, CDR2 SVGIG (reference sequence). The CDR3 sequence: CAWKSGQGWYEQYF. The CDR3 DNA sequence: TGTGCCTGGAAGTCAGGACAGGGGTGGTACGAGCAGTACTTC.

This rearrangement joins TRBV4-2 to TRBJ2-1; possible D gene TRBD2, 5 bases. This CDR3 has 19 amino acids. V shed 0 bases and J shed 0 bases, with 18 bases lying between them. Germline V gives CDR1 LGHNA, CDR2 YNFKEQ. The CDR3 bases are TGTGCCAGCAGCCAAGACCTACCCGGACTCATAAGCTCCTACAATGAGCAGTTCTTC. As protein: CASSQDLPGLISSYNEQFF.

The chain has TRBV5-1 and TRBJ2-5, with D perhaps TRBD1 (6 bases). This CDR3 has 14 amino acids. Trimming stripped 3 bases from V and 8 bases from J, with 17 bases between. CDR1 is SGHRS, CDR2 YFSETQ, per germline. CDR3: CASSSEPTGRTQYF. DNA of the CDR3: TGCGCCAGCAGCTCCGAACCCACAGGGCGTACCCAGTACTTC.

The table lists this clone with a few counts. This chain joins TRBV4-2 and TRBJ2-1; a weak D match, TRBD1 (6 bases). Between the trimmed V and J ends, which lost 7 bases and 6 bases, there was a span of 16 bases. The CDR3 length is 14 residues. Germline lookup yields CDR1 LGHNA and CDR2 YNFKEQ. CDR3 sequence: CASTSLGARNEQFF. CDR3 sequence (DNA): TGTGCCAGCACCTCTTTGGGGGCCCGCAATGAGCAGTTCTTC.

The rearrangement uses TRBV29-1 and TRBJ1-1; D perhaps matches TRBD1 (5 bases). Per germline, CDR1 SQVTM and CDR2 ANQGSEA. V shed 7 bases and J shed 5 bases, with 17 bases lying between them. This CDR3 region has 13 residues. The CDR3, as DNA: TGCAGCGCACGCCCTGGGGGGGGGACTGAAGCTTTCTTT. As protein: CSARPGGGTEAFF. Full variable domain (remainder filled in from reference TRBV29-1 and TRBJ1-1): SAVISQKPSRDICQRGTSLTIQCQVDSQVTMMFWYRQQPGQSLTLIATANQGSEATYESGFVIDKFPISRPNLTFSTLTVSNMSPEDSSIYLCSARPGGGTEAFFGQGTRLTVV.

V is TRBV19 and J is TRBJ1-5; the match to TRBD1 covers 11 bases. There are 17 residues in the CDR3. CDR1 LNHDA and CDR2 SQIVND come from the germline V gene (reference sequence). J gave up 0 bases and V 10 bases, and 11 bases lay outside the gene matches. DNA of the CDR3: TGTGCCACCACCGGGACAGGGGGGATGGGTAGCAATCAGCCCCAGCATTTT. Amino acids: CATTGTGGMGSNQPQHF.

CDR3: CASSGGKRNTIYF. In DNA, the CDR3 is TGTGCCAGCTCAGGGGGCAAGAGAAACACCATATATTTT. J is TRBJ1-3 and V is TRBV5-6; 8 nucleotides align to TRBD1. This CDR3 contains 13 residues. CDR1 and CDR2 from the germline V gene are SGHDT and YYEEEE. The trim removed 7 bases at V and 5 bases at J, leaving 5 bases unmatched.